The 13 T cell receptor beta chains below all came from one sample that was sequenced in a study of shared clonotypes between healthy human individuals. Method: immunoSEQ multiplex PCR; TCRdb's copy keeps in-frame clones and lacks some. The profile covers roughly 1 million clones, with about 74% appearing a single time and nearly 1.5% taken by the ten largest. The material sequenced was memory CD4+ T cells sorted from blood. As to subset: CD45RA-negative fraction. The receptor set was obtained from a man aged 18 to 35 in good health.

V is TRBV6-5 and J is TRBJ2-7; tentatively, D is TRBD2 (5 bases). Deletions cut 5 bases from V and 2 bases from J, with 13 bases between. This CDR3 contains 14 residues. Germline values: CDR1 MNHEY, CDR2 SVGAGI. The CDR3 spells CASSPPGWAYEQYF. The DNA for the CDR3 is TGTGCCAGCAGTCCGCCGGGGTGGGCCTACGAGCAGTACTTC.

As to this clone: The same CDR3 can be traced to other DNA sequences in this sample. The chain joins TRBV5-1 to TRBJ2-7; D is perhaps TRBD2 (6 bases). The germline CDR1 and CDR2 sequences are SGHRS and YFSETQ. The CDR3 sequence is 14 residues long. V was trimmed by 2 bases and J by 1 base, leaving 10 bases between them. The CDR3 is CASSLGGGSYEQYF. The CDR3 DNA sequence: TGCGCCAGCAGCTTAGGTGGGGGGTCCTACGAGCAGTACTTC.

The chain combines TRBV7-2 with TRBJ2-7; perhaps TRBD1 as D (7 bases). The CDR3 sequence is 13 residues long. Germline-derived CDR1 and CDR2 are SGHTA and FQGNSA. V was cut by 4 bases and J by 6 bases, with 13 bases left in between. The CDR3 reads CASSSRQGGEQYF. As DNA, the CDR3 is TGTGCCAGCAGCTCTAGACAGGGAGGCGAGCAGTACTTC.

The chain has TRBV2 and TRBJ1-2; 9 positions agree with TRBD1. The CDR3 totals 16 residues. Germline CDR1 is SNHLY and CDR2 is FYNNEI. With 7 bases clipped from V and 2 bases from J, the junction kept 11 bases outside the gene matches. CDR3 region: CASTLRTGQGNYGYTF. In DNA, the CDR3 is TGTGCCAGCACCCTACGGACGGGACAGGGAAACTATGGCTACACCTTC.

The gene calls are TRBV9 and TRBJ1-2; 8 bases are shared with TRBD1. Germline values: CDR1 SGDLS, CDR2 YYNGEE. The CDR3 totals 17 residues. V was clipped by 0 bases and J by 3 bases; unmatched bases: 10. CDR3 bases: TGTGCCAGCAGCGTAGGGGCAGGGGGCGTAAAGGACTATGGCTACACCTTC. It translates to CASSVGAGGVKDYGYTF.

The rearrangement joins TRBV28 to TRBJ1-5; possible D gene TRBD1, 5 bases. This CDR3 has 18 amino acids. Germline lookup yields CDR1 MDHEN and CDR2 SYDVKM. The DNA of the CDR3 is TGTCTTGACAGACTACTCCACCTCACCTGCAATAGCAATCAGCCCCAGCATTTT. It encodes CLDRLLHLTCNSNQPQHF.

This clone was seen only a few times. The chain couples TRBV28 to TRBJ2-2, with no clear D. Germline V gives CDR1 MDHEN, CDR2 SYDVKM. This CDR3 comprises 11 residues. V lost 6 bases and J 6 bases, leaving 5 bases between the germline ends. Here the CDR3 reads CASSGSGELFF. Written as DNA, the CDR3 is TGTGCCAGCAGCGGATCCGGGGAGCTGTTTTTT.

The CDR3 sequence is CASSRGGRGYEQYF. CDR3 DNA sequence: TGTGCCAGCAGCCGGGGGGGCAGGGGATACGAGCAGTACTTC. The chain is built from TRBV27 and TRBJ2-7; 8 nucleotides match TRBD2. V lost 6 bases to trimming and J lost 4 bases; unmatched junction nucleotides: 8. The CDR3 is 14 residues long. The germline gives CDR1 MNHEY, CDR2 SMNVEV (reference sequence).

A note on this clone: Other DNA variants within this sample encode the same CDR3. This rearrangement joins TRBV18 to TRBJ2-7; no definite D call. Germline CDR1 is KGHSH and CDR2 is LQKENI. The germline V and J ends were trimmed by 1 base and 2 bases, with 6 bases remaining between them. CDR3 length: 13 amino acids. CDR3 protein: CASSPRGPYEQYF. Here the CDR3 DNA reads TGTGCCAGCTCACCACGGGGTCCCTACGAGCAGTACTTC.

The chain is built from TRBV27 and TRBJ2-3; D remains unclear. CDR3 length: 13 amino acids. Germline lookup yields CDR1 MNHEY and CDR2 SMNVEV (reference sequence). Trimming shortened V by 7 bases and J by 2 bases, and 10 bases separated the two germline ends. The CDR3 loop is CASKFGITDTQYF. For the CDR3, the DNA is TGTGCCAGCAAGTTTGGCATCACAGATACGCAGTATTTT.

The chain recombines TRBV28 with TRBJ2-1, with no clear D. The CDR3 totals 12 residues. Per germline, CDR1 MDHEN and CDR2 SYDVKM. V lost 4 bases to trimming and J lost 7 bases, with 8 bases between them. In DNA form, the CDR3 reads TGTGCCAGCAGTTCGGACGCGAATGAGCAGTTCTTC. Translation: CASSSDANEQFF.

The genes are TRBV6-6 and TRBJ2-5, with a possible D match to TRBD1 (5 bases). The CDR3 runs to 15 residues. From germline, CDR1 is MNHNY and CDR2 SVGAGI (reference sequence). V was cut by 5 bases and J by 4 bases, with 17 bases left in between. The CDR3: CASSIRVLGRETQYF. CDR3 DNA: TGTGCCAGCAGTATCAGGGTGTTAGGACGAGAGACCCAGTACTTC.

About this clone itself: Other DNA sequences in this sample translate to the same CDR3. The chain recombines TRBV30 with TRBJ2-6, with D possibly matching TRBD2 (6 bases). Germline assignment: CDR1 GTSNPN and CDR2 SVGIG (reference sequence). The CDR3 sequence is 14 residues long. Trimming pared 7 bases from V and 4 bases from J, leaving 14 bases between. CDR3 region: CASPRGSGANVLTF. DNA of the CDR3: TGTGCCTCACCACGGGGGTCCGGGGCCAACGTCCTGACTTTC. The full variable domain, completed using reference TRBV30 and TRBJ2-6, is SQTIHQWPATLVQPVGSPLSLECTVEGTSNPNLYWYRQAAGRGLQLLFYSVGIGQISSEVPQNLSASRPQDRQFILSSKKLLLSDSGFYLCASPRGSGANVLTFGAGSRLTVL.